This TCR beta chain was identified during a study of metastatic and nonmetastatic thyroid tumors. Looking at the study overall: From malignant and benign thyroid patients, repertoires in blood and in tumor or nodule tissue were compared.

Study-wide points: When malignant thyroid tumors were compared with benign nodules, TCR beta diversity was reportedly significantly higher in the malignant tumors. This held in both blood and tumor samples.

Germline V gene data show CDR1 as SGHKS and CDR2 as YYEKEE (reference sequence). J was trimmed by 6 bases and V by 4 bases; bases with no gene match: 8. The CDR3 consists of 15 residues. All patients were untreated before thyroid surgery. In the study's own analysis: Construction of a distant-metastasis classifier for papillary thyroid cancer relied on CDR3 differences across clinicopathological groups. TCRdb re-called clones via MiXCR from the PCR reads. For this entry, the V and J calls and clone size follow TCRdb and not the study's own pipeline. This sample has just over 20,000 clones, with 15% to 18% found just once. This clone was counted many times. Its antigen is as yet unknown.

Sample: blood. This sequence joins TRBV5-5 and TRBJ2-3, with TRBD2 matching 10 bases. This TCR was sampled from a female donor with papillary thyroid cancer or a benign thyroid nodule (not recorded which). Some clones in this sample may be carry-over from other donors' samples. The CDR3 region has the DNA TGTGCCAGCAGCGTTGAGCTAGCGGGGGTGGATACGCAGTATTTT. It yields the protein CASSVELAGVDTQYF.